These 2 T cell receptor beta chains originate from one sample sequenced in a study of cytomegalovirus exposure and HLA in healthy donors (dated by TCRdb to 2017 to 2019). Receptors were amplified or captured by the immunoSEQ multiplex PCR assay. For the multiplex PCR, a mixture combining 60 forward primers for TCR Vbeta segments and 13 reverse primers for TCR Jbeta segments was used. TCRdb re-hosts the immuneACCESS table, in-frame sequences only. Its copies lack some clones; in the studies checked, an unresolved V gene accounts for under half of them, and the cause for the rest is not known. This sample holds 150,000 to 200,000 clones; approximately 78% were observed only once. The ten largest clones take up 1.4% of the sample. Sequenced input: PBMCs. These receptors all come from a male donor in good health and CMV-seronegative.

The rearrangement uses TRBV25-1 and TRBJ2-7; D might be TRBD2 (5 bases). The germline CDR1 and CDR2 sequences are MGHDK and SYGVNS. Between the trimmed V and J ends, which lost 8 bases and 4 bases, there was a span of 21 bases. This CDR3 has 15 amino acids. The CDR3 spells CASPQESNAGYEQYF. The CDR3 DNA is TGTGCCAGCCCACAAGAGAGTAACGCGGGTTACGAGCAGTACTTC.

The J gene is TRBJ2-1, the V gene TRBV5-1; D call uncertain. The CDR3 consists of 13 residues. Germline loops: CDR1 SGHRS, CDR2 YFSETQ. The V end lost 0 bases, the J end lost 5 bases, and 6 bases lay between the germline ends. The DNA for the CDR3 is TGCGCCAGCAGCTTGGACACAAACAATGAGCAGTTCTTC. Its translation: CASSLDTNNEQFF.